Sequencing of this T cell receptor (beta chain) was carried out in a study of blood T cell repertoires in COVID-19. Study details: Samples taken during acute and convalescent COVID-19 were collected in the United States, Italy and Spain.

Between the trimmed V and J ends, which lost 0 bases and 0 bases, there was a span of 12 bases. CDR3 size: 16 residues. Germline lookup yields CDR1 SGHRS and CDR2 YFSETQ. Seattle patient enrollment occurred during active infection, with longitudinal follow-up thereafter. Under the authors' procedure: Nucleated cell number was recorded as an estimate derived from reference gene primer amplification. Clones were sequenced by immunoSEQ multiplex PCR, and TCRdb holds only the in-frame ones, with some missing. For V, J and clone size, that table is used; D and trimming come from the DNA. Of about 400,000 clones listed, 80% to 90% are singletons.

The chain couples TRBV5-1 to TRBJ1-1; D might be TRBD1 (5 bases). Source material: peripheral blood. The clonotype comes from a woman aged 55-70 years with COVID-19, enrolled during active disease. This chain's CDR3 is CASSLEGAVMNTEAFF. The DNA for the CDR3 is TGCGCCAGCAGCTTGGAAGGGGCGGTAATGAACACTGAAGCTTTCTTT.